This entry lists 5 T cell receptor beta chains sequenced from one sample in a study of T-cell reconstitution after alpha-beta-depleted transplantation in children. Construction of the TCRbeta library involved unique molecular identifiers. TCRdb recomputed calls from the PCR reads with MiXCR, one row per CDR3 protein. The table records about 200,000 distinct CDR3 sequences, roughly 6.5% of them present only once. The sample consisted of PBMCs, taken before TCRalphabeta/CD19-depleted stem cell transplant. Receptor source: a girl under two years old with combined immunodeficiency, due to receive a stem cell transplant.

The sample holds a few counts of this clonotype. The rearrangement uses TRBV12-3 or TRBV12-4 and TRBJ2-1; TRBD2 matches at 8 bases. CDR3 size: 19 residues. V lost 8 bases and J lost 0; bases outside the gene matches: 18. DNA for the CDR3: TGTGCCAGCTGTTACTTACTAGCGGATGGACAGAGCTCCTACAATGAGCAGTTCTTC. It codes for CASCYLLADGQSSYNEQFF.

This clonotype showed up many times. The V and J genes are TRBV5-1 and TRBJ1-6, with a weak D call TRBD1 (5 bases). Trimming took off 4 bases at V and 8 bases at J, with 13 bases between the two ends. The CDR3 loop spans 14 amino acids. Germline CDR1 reads SGHRS; CDR2 reads YFSETQ. The CDR3: CASSNRPGDSPLHF. The CDR3 DNA reads as TGCGCCAGCAGCAATAGACCGGGGGATTCACCCCTCCACTTT.

This clonotype showed up many times. This chain joins TRBV11-3 and TRBJ1-1; D perhaps matches TRBD1 (6 bases). The V end was cut by 6 bases, the J end by 1 base, with 24 bases between. This CDR3 contains 18 residues. Germline loops: CDR1 SGHNT, CDR2 YENEEA. The CDR3 is CASSYVYGGRSQNTEAFF. The CDR3 DNA follows: TGTGCCAGCAGTTACGTTTATGGGGGGCGTAGTCAGAACACTGAAGCTTTCTTT.

The chain couples TRBV24-1 to TRBJ2-1; tentatively, D is TRBD2 (6 bases). V was cut by 6 bases and J by 13 bases, with 12 bases left in between. Germline CDR1 and CDR2: KGHDR and SFDVKD. The CDR3 loop spans 11 amino acids. The CDR3 protein is CATSRLGRQFF. DNA for the CDR3: TGTGCCACCAGTCGACTAGGCCGACAGTTCTTC.

The table lists this clonotype with many counts. This sequence joins TRBV20-1 and TRBJ2-1, with D unclear. Germline assignment: CDR1 DFQATT and CDR2 SNEGSKA (reference sequence). The V end was cut by 3 bases, the J end by 0 bases, with 6 bases between. The CDR3 sequence is 13 residues long. For the CDR3, the DNA is TGCAGTGCTAGCCAAAGCTCCTACAATGAGCAGTTCTTC. Protein product: CSASQSSYNEQFF.